This is a list of T cell receptor beta chains from one sample in a study of PD-1 blockade in classical Hodgkin lymphoma. This table comes from immunoSEQ multiplex PCR, and its TCRdb copy is limited to in-frame clones, with some not included. The data hold around 8,000 clones, with roughly 80% observed a single time. The sample consisted of peripheral blood mononuclear cells (PBMCs), taken at baseline. The receptors were gathered from a human donor with classical Hodgkin lymphoma. Each CDR3 is given with its conserved first and last residue. The D gene is left open where the match is weak. The size of a clone is reported for some rows only, either as once, few or many, or as a class for expanded clones.

TRBV7-3	few	-	TRBJ2-7	TGTGCCAGCAGTCCGACTGGATACGAGCAGTACTTC	CASSPTGYEQYF
TRBV14	once	TRBD2	TRBJ2-1	TGTGCCAGCAGCCGAAGCGGGAGCTCCTACAATGAGCAGTTCTTC	CASSRSGSSYNEQFF
TRBV19	-	-	TRBJ2-2	TGTGCCAGTAGTTCGCAGCCCGCAATGAACACCGGGGAGCTGTTTTTT	CASSSQPAMNTGELFF
TRBV7-2	-	-	TRBJ1-3	TGTGCCAGCAGCTTCGGTAGCTCTGGAAACACCATATATTTT	CASSFGSSGNTIYF
TRBV9	-	-	TRBJ2-5	TGTGCCAGCAGCGTCCTTCCTCTAGCGCAAGAGACCCAGTACTTC	CASSVLPLAQETQYF
TRBV28	-	-	TRBJ2-3	TGTGCCAGCAGCTCCCTCAAGCGGAGCCTCACAGATACGCAGTATTTT	CASSSLKRSLTDTQYF
TRBV4-3	-	-	TRBJ2-4	TGCGCCAGCAGCCAAGATAGGGGGGCGGGGCGAGGGGCCAAAAACATTCAGTACTTC	CASSQDRGAGRGAKNIQYF
TRBV10-3	-	TRBD2	TRBJ2-7	TGTGCCATCAGTGAGTCATGGGGGGGGTACGAGCAGTACTTC	CAISESWGGYEQYF
TRBV6-6	once	TRBD1	TRBJ2-3	TGTGCCAGCAGTTATTCAGGGGGATTCACAGATACGCAGTATTTT	CASSYSGGFTDTQYF
TRBV6-5	-	TRBD1	TRBJ1-1	TGTGCCAGCAGAAGAGACAGGGGCCGTACTGAAGCTTTCTTT	CASRRDRGRTEAFF
TRBV7-9	-	TRBD2	TRBJ2-7	TGTGCCAGCAGCCCCCTTCGAGGCGGGAGGGCCGAGCAGTACTTC	CASSPLRGGRAEQYF
TRBV7-9	-	-	TRBJ2-7	TGTGCCAGCAGCTTTAGTCCCTACGAGCAGTACTTC	CASSFSPYEQYF
TRBV18	few	-	TRBJ2-7	TGTGCCAGCTCTCTTGAGGAGGGATACGAGCAGTACTTC	CASSLEEGYEQYF
TRBV27	-	-	TRBJ1-4	TGTGCCGGCAGTTTATTGGGTCGTCTGAATGAAAAACTGTTTTTT	CAGSLLGRLNEKLFF
TRBV10-3	-	TRBD2	TRBJ2-1	TGTGCCATCAGTCAAGCGGGAGGGAGCTCCTACAATGAGCAGTTCTTC	CAISQAGGSSYNEQFF
TRBV5-7	-	-	TRBJ2-5	TGTGCCAGCCGGAACCAAGGGGGACGAGAGACCCAGTACTTC	CASRNQGGRETQYF
TRBV7-3	once	-	TRBJ2-3	TGTGCCAGCAGCTCCGGCGAGACCTACCCTAGCACAGATACGCAGTATTTT	CASSSGETYPSTDTQYF
TRBV14	-	-	TRBJ2-7	TGTGCCAGCAGCCAAGGAATGGGAACCCGAGGTGAGCAGTACTTC	CASSQGMGTRGEQYF
TRBV30	-	TRBD1	TRBJ2-7	TGTGCCTGGATGGGACAGGGAGGTGACGAGCAGTACTTC	CAWMGQGGDEQYF
TRBV4-2	-	-	TRBJ2-7	TGTGCCAGCAGCCTATGGACCAGTCAAGGTTACGAGCAGTACTTC	CASSLWTSQGYEQYF
TRBV4-3	-	TRBD1	TRBJ1-4	TGCGCCAGCAGCCAAACCCCCAGGGGGCCCGAGGTCACTAATGAAAAACTGTTTTTT	CASSQTPRGPEVTNEKLFF
TRBV9	medium-sized	-	TRBJ1-1	TGTGCCAGCAGCGTAGACCAGCCTGAAGCTTTCTTT	CASSVDQPEAFF
TRBV28	-	-	TRBJ2-5	TGTGCCAGCAGTCGAGGAGGGGACGAAGAGACCCAGTACTTC	CASSRGGDEETQYF
TRBV7-8	-	-	TRBJ2-1	TGTGCCAGCAGCTTGGTCGGGACCTTCTACAATGAGCAGTTCTTC	CASSLVGTFYNEQFF
TRBV25-1	-	TRBD2	TRBJ2-1	TGTGCCAGCAGTGAATTAGTGGGGGGGGGATTCAATGAGCAGTTCTTC	CASSELVGGGFNEQFF
TRBV27	-	-	TRBJ1-1	TGTGCCAGCAGTAGGGGTGGGCCTGAAGCTTTCTTT	CASSRGGPEAFF
TRBV11-2	-	-	TRBJ2-1	TGTGCCAGCAGCTTAGGAGGCCTTCGCCCCGACAATGAGCAGTTCTTC	CASSLGGLRPDNEQFF
TRBV5-4	-	TRBD2	TRBJ2-1	TGTGCCAGCAGCAGAACCGGGACTAGCACGCCTGAGCAGTTCTTC	CASSRTGTSTPEQFF
TRBV5-1	once	-	TRBJ2-3	TGCGCCAGCAGAGAGACATGGGATACGCAGTATTTT	CASRETWDTQYF
TRBV4-3	-	TRBD1	TRBJ1-2	TGCGCCAGCAGCCAAGCCTTGACAGGGGACTATGGCTACACCTTC	CASSQALTGDYGYTF
TRBV18	-	TRBD1	TRBJ1-2	TGTGCCAGCTCACCGGGGTTACGGACAGGGTTGGATGGCTACACCTTC	CASSPGLRTGLDGYTF
TRBV20-1	-	-	TRBJ2-5	TGCAGTGGTGTGCGAGAGACCCAGTACTTC	CSGVRETQYF
TRBV5-1	once	-	TRBJ1-2	TGCGCCAGCAGCTTAAGGGGAACCGGGGAGGAGGGCTACACCTTC	CASSLRGTGEEGYTF